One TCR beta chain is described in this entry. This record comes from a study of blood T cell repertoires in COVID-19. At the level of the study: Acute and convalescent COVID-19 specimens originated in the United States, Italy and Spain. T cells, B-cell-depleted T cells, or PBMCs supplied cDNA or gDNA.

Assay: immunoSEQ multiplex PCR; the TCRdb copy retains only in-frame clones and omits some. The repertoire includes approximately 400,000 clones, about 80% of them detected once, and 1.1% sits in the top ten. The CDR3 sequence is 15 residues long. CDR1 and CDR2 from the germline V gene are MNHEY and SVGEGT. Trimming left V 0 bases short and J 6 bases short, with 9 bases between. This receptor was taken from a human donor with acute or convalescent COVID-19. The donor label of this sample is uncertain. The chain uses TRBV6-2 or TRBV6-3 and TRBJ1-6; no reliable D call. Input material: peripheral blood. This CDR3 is CASSYSARSNSPLHF. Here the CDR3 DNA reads TGTGCCAGCAGTTACTCAGCTCGGAGTAATTCACCCCTCCACTTT.